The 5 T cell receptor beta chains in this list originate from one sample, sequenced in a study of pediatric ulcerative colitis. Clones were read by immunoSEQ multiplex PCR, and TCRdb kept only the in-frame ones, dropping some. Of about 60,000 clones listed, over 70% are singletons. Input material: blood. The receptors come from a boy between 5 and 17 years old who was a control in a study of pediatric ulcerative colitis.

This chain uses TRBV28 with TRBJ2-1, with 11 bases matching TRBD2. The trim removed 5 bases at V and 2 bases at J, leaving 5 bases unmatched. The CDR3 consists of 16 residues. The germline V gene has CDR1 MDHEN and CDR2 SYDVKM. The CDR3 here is CASSPSLAGAYNEQFF. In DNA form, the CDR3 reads TGTGCCAGCAGTCCGTCACTAGCGGGAGCCTACAATGAGCAGTTCTTC. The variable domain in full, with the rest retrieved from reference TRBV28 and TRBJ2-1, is DVKVTQSSRYLVKRTGEKVFLECVQDMDHENMFWYRQDPGLGLRLIYFSYDVKMKEKGDIPEGYSVSREKKERFSLILESASTNQTSMYLCASSPSLAGAYNEQFFGPGTRLTVL.

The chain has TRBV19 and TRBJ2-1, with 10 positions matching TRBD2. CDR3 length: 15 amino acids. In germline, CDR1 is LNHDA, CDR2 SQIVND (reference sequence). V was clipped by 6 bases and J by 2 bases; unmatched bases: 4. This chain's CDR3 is CASSQAGGPYNEQFF. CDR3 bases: TGTGCCAGTAGCCAAGCGGGGGGGCCCTACAATGAGCAGTTCTTC. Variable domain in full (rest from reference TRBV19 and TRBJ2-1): DGGITQSPKYLFRKEGQNVTLSCEQNLNHDAMYWYRQDPGQGLRLIYYSQIVNDFQKGDIAEGYSVSREKKESFPLTVTSAQKNPTAFYLCASSQAGGPYNEQFFGPGTRLTVL.

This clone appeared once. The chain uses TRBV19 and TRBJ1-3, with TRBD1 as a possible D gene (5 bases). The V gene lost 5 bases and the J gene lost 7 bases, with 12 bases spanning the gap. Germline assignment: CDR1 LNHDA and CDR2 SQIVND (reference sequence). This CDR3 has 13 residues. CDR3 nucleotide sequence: TGTGCCAGTAGTCTCGGGACGGGGAACACCATATATTTT. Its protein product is CASSLGTGNTIYF. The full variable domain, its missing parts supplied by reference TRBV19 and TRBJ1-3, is DGGITQSPKYLFRKEGQNVTLSCEQNLNHDAMYWYRQDPGQGLRLIYYSQIVNDFQKGDIAEGYSVSREKKESFPLTVTSAQKNPTAFYLCASSLGTGNTIYFGEGSWLTVV.

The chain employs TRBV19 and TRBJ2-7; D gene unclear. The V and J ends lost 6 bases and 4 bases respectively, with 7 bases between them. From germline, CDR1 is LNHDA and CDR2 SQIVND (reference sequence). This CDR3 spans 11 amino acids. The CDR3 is CASRAGYEQYF. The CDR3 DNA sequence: TGTGCCAGTAGGGCCGGATACGAGCAGTACTTC.

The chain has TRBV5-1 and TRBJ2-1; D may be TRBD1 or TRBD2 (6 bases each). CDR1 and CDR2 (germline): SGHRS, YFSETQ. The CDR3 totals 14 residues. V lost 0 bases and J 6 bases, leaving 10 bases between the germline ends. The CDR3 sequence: CASSLVQGGNEQFF. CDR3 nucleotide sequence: TGCGCCAGCAGCTTGGTACAGGGAGGCAATGAGCAGTTCTTC.